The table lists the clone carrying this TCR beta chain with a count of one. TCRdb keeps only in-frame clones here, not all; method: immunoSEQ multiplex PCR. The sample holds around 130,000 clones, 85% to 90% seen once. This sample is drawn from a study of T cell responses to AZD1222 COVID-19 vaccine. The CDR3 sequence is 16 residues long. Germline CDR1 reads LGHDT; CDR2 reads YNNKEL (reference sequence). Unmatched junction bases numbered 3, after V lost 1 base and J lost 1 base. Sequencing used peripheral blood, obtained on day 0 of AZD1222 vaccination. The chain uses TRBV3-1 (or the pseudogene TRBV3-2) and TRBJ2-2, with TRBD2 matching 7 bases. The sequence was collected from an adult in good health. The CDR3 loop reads CASSQVTGGNTGELFF. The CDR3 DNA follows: TGTGCCAGCAGCCAAGTAACGGGAGGGAACACCGGGGAGCTGTTTTTT.